This section outlines one T cell receptor (beta chain) sequence together with its context. Assay used: immunoSEQ multiplex PCR; TCRdb lists only in-frame clones, some missing. The sample holds 600,000 or so clones; approximately 87% are singletons and the top ten take more than 0.009%. This sample is part of a study of shared T cell receptors in the human thymus. The V and J ends lost 2 bases and 5 bases respectively, with 12 bases between them. CDR1 and CDR2 from the germline V gene are SNHLY and FYNNEI. This CDR3 spans 14 amino acids. These data also formed part of another study, on human thymus T cells. Turning to that study: Repertoires from thymus and blood appeared to show biased V and J gene usage. Unrelated individuals had highly overlapping thymic repertoires, as reported in related research.

The genes are TRBV2 and TRBJ1-1; D might be TRBD1 (6 bases). Sequenced: thymocytes. This sequence was found in a boy under two years old with a congenital heart defect. The CDR3 nucleotides are TGTGCCAGCAGTGAACTGGGGGCGGGTACTGAAGCTTTCTTT. Its translation is CASSELGAGTEAFF. Combining the CDR3 with reference TRBV2 and TRBJ1-1 gives the whole variable domain EPEVTQTPSHQVTQMGQEVILRCVPISNHLYFYWYRQILGQKVEFLVSFYNNEISEKSEIFDDQFSVERPDGSNFTLKIRSTKLEDSAMYFCASSELGAGTEAFFGQGTRLTVV.